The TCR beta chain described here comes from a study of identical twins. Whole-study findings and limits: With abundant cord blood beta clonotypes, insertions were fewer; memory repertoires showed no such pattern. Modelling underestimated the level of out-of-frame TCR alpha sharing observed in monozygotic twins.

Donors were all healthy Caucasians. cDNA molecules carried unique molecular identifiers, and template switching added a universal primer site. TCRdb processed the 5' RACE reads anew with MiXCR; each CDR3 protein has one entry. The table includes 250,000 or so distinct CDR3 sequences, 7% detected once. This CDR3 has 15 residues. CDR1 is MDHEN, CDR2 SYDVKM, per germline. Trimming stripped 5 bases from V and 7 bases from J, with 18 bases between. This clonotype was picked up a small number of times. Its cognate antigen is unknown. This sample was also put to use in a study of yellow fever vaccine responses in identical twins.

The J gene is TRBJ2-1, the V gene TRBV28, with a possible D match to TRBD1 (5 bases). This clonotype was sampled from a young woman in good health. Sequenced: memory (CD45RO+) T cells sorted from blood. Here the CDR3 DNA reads TGTGCCAGCAGTAAACCCGGACGAGCAGGGAATGAGCAGTTCTTC. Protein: CASSKPGRAGNEQFF.